These 6 T cell receptor beta chains were all obtained from the same sample, sequenced in a study of cytomegalovirus exposure and HLA in healthy donors. Produced via immunoSEQ multiplex PCR; TCRdb's table is partial and in-frame only. The sample consists of under 250,000 clones, around 90% of them appearing once. The material sequenced was PBMCs. Receptor source: a woman younger than 30 in good health and CMV-seropositive.

The chain combines TRBV30 with TRBJ2-1, with 10 bases fitting TRBD2. Germline CDR1 and CDR2: GTSNPN and SVGIG (reference sequence). J gave up 7 bases and V 1 base, and 13 bases lay outside the gene matches. This CDR3 has 17 amino acids. CDR3 amino acids: CAWSGFSGTSDSNEQFF. CDR3 DNA: TGTGCCTGGAGTGGTTTTTCCGGGACTAGCGATAGTAATGAGCAGTTCTTC.

This chain connects TRBV5-4 to TRBJ2-6; 10 bases match TRBD2. Trimming took 2 bases from V and 1 from J; bases not matched to a gene: 0. This CDR3 is built from 16 residues. The germline CDR1 and CDR2 sequences are SGHNT and YYREEE (reference sequence). The CDR3 loop reads CASSLAGGSGANVLTF. The CDR3 nucleotides read TGTGCCAGCAGCTTAGCGGGGGGGTCTGGGGCCAACGTCCTGACTTTC. The variable domain in full, completed from reference TRBV5-4 and TRBJ2-6, reads ETGVTQSPTHLIKTRGQQVTLRCSSQSGHNTVSWYQQALGQGPQFIFQYYREEENGRGNFPPRFSGLQFPNYSSELNVNALELDDSALYLCASSLAGGSGANVLTFGAGSRLTVL.

The chain carries TRBV14 and TRBJ2-5; D is ambiguous. Germline-derived CDR1 and CDR2 are SGHDN and FVKESK. There are 11 residues in the CDR3. V was pared by 2 bases and J by 5 bases, with 3 bases between. The CDR3 loop is CASSQLETQYF. The CDR3 DNA sequence: TGTGCCAGCAGCCAACTGGAGACCCAGTACTTC.

The chain has TRBV18 and TRBJ2-5, with TRBD1 matching over 12 bases. The J segment lost 4 bases and the V segment lost 3 bases, leaving 9 bases of the junction unmatched. The CDR3 is 17 amino acids. Germline V lookup: CDR1 KGHSH, CDR2 LQKENI. CDR3 residues: CASSPLLGQGASETQYF. CDR3 bases: TGTGCCAGCTCACCTTTACTGGGACAGGGGGCGTCAGAGACCCAGTACTTC.

This chain joins TRBV2 and TRBJ2-5; 10 bases are a match to TRBD2. Germline V gene data show CDR1 as SNHLY and CDR2 as FYNNEI. V trimming: 2 bases; J trimming: 1 base; junction bases outside the gene matches: 7. The CDR3 runs 17 residues. The CDR3 protein is CASSESPAGGRQETQYF. CDR3 DNA sequence: TGTGCCAGCAGTGAAAGCCCAGCGGGAGGGCGCCAAGAGACCCAGTACTTC.

V usage is TRBV7-9 and J usage is TRBJ1-5; D not resolved. The CDR3 spans 13 residues. CDR1 is SEHNR and CDR2 is FQNEAQ in the germline V gene (reference sequence). Trimming shortened V by 7 bases and J by 2 bases, and 9 bases separated the two germline ends. DNA for the CDR3: TGTGCCAGCACCCTTAGCGGCAATCAGCCCCAGCATTTT. This gives the protein CASTLSGNQPQHF.